This TCR beta chain is drawn from a study of molecular identifiers for immune sequencing clone quantification. Study-wide findings and caveats: Clones exceeding 20 RNA copies carried over 97% of effector molecules but under 1% of naive-cell molecules.

From roughly 20,000 to 1,000,000 sorted cells, naive CD8 libraries were generated with 10%, 30% or 50% RNA. TCRdb recomputed calls from the PCR reads with MiXCR, one row per CDR3 protein. The data hold nearly 55,000 distinct CDR3 sequences, with just over 35% observed a single time. The germline V gene encodes CDR1 MGHRA and CDR2 YSYEKL. V lost 4 bases and J lost 3, with 19 bases in between. The CDR3 spans 16 residues. To note about this clonotype: Its antigen is unknown.

The TCR comes from a human donor in good health. Some libraries in this study had Jurkat cell RNA spiked in. Sequenced material: naive CD8+ T cells from blood, with Jurkat cell RNA spiked in. Documented subset: FACS-sorted CD8+CD4-CCR7+CD45RA+ naive T cells. This chain connects TRBV4-1 to TRBJ2-7, with a tentative D call TRBD2 (6 bases). The CDR3 DNA is TGCGCCAGCAGCCCTACCGCACTAGCTGGGAACTACGAGCAGTACTTC. Protein: CASSPTALAGNYEQYF.